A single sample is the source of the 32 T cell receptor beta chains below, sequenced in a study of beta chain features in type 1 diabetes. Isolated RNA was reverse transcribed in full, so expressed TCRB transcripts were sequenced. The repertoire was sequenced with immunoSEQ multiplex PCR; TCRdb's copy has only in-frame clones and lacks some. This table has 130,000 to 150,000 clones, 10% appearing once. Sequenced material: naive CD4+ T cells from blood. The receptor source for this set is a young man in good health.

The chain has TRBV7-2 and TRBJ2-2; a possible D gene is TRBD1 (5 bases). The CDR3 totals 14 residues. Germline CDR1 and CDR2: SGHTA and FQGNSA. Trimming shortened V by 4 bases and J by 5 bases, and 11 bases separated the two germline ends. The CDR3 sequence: CASSSRAGTGELFF. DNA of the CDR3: TGTGCCAGCAGCTCCCGCGCAGGGACCGGGGAGCTGTTTTTT.

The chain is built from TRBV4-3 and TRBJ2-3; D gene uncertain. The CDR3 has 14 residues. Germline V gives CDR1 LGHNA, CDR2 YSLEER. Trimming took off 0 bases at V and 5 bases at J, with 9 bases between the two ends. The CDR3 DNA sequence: TGCGCCAGCAGCCAAGAACTGATTGGAGATACGCAGTATTTT. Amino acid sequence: CASSQELIGDTQYF.

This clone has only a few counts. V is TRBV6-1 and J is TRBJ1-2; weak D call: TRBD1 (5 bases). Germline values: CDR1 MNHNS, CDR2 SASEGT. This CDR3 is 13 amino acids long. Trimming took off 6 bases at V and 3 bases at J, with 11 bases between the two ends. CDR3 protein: CASSGRGYYGYTF. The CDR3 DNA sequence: TGTGCCAGCAGCGGACGGGGGTACTATGGCTACACCTTC.

The CDR3 loop reads CASSDSEAYEQYF. CDR3 sequence (DNA): TGTGCCAGCAGTGATAGCGAGGCCTACGAGCAGTACTTC. The chain recombines TRBV2 with TRBJ2-7; D is possibly TRBD2 (5 bases). The CDR3 runs 13 residues. Germline V gene data show CDR1 as SNHLY and CDR2 as FYNNEI. V dropped 3 bases and J dropped 2 bases, with 8 bases sitting between them.

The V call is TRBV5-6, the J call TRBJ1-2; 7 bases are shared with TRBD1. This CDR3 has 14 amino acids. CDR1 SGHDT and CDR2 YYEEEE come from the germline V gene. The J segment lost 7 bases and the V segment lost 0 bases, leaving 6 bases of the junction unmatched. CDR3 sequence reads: CASSLGRGSGGYTF. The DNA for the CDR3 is TGTGCCAGCAGCTTGGGCAGGGGGTCGGGTGGCTACACCTTC. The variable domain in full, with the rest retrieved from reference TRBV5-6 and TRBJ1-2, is DAGVTQSPTHLIKTRGQQVTLRCSPKSGHDTVSWYQQALGQGPQFIFQYYEEEERQRGNFPDRFSGHQFPNYSSELNVNALLLGDSALYLCASSLGRGSGGYTFGSGTRLTVV.

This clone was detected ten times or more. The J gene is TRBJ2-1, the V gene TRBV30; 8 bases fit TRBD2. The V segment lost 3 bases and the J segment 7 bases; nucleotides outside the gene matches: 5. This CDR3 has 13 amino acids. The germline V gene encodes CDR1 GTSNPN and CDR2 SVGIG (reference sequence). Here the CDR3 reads CAWRTGGSNEQFF. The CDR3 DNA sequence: TGTGCCTGGAGAACGGGGGGGAGTAATGAGCAGTTCTTC.

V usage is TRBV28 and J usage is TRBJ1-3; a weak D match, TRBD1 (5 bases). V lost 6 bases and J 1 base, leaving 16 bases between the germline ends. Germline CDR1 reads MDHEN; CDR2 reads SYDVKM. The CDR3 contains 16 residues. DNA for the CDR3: TGTGCCAGCAGCCTAAGTGAGGGGAGGTCTGGAAACACCATATATTTT. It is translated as CASSLSEGRSGNTIYF.

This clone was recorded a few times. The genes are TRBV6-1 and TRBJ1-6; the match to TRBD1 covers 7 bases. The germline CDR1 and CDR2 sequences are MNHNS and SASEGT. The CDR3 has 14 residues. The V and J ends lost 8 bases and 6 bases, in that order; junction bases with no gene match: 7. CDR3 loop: CASGWRDSNSPLHF. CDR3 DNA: TGTGCCAGCGGGTGGAGGGACAGTAATTCACCCCTCCACTTT.

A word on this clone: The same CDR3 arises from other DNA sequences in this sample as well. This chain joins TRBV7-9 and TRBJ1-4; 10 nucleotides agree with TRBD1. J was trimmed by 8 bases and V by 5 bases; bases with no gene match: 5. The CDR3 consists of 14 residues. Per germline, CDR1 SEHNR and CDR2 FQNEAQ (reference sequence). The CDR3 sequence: CASSLGQGGEKLFF. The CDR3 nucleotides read TGTGCCAGCAGCCTCGGACAGGGGGGCGAAAAACTGTTTTTT.

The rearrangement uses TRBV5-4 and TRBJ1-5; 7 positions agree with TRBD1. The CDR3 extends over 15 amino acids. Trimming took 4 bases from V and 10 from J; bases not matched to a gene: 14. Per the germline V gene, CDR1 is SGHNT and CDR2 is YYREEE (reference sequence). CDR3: CASSVGQVGNLPQHF. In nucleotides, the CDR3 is TGTGCCAGCAGCGTTGGACAGGTTGGCAATCTTCCCCAGCATTTT.

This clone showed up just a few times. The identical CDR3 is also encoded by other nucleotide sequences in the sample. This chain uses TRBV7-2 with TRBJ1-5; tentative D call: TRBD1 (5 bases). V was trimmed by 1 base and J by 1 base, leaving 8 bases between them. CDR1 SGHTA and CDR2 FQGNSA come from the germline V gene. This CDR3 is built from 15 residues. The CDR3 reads CASSLVRGSNQPQHF. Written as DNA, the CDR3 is TGTGCCAGCAGCTTAGTTAGGGGAAGCAATCAGCCCCAGCATTTT. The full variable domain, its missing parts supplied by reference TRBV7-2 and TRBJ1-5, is GAGVSQSPSNKVTEKGKDVELRCDPISGHTALYWYRQSLGQGLEFLIYFQGNSAPDKSGLPSDRFSAERTGGSVSTLTIQRTQQEDSAVYLCASSLVRGSNQPQHFGDGTRLSIL.

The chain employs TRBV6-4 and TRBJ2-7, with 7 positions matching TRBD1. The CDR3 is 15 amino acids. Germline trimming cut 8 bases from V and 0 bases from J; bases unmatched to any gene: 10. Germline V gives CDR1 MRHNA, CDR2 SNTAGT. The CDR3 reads CASLNSGQSSYEQYF. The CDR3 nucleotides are TGTGCCAGCCTGAATTCGGGACAGTCCTCCTACGAGCAGTACTTC.

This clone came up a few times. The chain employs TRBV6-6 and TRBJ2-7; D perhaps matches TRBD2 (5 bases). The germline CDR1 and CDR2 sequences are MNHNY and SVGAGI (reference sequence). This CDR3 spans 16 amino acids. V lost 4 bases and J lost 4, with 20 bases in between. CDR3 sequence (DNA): TGTGCCAGCAGTTCTCGTAGAGGGAACCCCAAGTACGAGCAGTACTTC. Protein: CASSSRRGNPKYEQYF.

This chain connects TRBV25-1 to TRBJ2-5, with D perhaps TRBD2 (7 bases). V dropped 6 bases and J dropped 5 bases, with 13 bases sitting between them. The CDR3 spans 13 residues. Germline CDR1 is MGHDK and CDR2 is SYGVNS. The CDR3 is CASRRSGGETQYF. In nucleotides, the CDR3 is TGTGCCAGCAGGCGTTCGGGGGGCGAGACCCAGTACTTC.

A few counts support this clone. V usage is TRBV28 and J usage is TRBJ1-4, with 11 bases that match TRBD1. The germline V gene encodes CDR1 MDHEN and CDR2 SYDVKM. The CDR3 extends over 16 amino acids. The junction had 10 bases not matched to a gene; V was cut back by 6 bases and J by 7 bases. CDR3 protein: CASRATPGQGGEKLFF. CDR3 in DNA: TGTGCCAGCAGAGCTACTCCGGGACAGGGGGGTGAAAAACTGTTTTTT.

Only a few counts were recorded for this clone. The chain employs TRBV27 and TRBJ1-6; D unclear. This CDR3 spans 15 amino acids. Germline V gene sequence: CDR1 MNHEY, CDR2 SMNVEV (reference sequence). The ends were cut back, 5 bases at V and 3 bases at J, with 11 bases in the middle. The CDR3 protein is CASSPPFSYNSPLHF. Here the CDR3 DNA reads TGTGCCAGCAGTCCACCGTTTAGCTATAATTCACCCCTCCACTTT.

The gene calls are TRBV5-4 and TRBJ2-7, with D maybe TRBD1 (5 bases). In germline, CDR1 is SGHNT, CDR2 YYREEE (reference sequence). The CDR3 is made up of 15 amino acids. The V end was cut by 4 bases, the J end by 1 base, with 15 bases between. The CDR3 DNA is TGTGCCAGCAGCCGATCACAGGCCCTATCCTACGAGCAGTACTTC. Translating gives CASSRSQALSYEQYF. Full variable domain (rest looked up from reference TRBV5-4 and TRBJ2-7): ETGVTQSPTHLIKTRGQQVTLRCSSQSGHNTVSWYQQALGQGPQFIFQYYREEENGRGNFPPRFSGLQFPNYSSELNVNALELDDSALYLCASSRSQALSYEQYFGPGTRLTVT.

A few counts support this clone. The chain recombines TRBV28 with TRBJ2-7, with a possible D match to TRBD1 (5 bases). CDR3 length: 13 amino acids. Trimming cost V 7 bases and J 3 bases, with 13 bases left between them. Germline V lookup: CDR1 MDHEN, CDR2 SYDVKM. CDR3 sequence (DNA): TGTGCCAGCACAGGGCTTTCCGTCTACGAGCAGTACTTC. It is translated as CASTGLSVYEQYF.

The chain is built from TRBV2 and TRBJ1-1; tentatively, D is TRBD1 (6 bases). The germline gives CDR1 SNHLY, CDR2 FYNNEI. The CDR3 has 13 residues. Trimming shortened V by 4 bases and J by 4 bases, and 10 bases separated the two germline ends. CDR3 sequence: CASSVGRGTEAFF. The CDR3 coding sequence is TGTGCCAGCAGTGTGGGCAGGGGCACTGAAGCTTTCTTT. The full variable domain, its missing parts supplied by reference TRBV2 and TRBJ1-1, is EPEVTQTPSHQVTQMGQEVILRCVPISNHLYFYWYRQILGQKVEFLVSFYNNEISEKSEIFDDQFSVERPDGSNFTLKIRSTKLEDSAMYFCASSVGRGTEAFFGQGTRLTVV.

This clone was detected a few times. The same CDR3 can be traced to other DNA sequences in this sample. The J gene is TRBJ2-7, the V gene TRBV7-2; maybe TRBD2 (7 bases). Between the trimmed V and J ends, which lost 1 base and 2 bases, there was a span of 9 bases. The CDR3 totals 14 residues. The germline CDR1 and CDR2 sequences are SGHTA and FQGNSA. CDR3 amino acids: CASSLGGGPYEQYF. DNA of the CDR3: TGTGCCAGCAGCTTAGGGGGGGGCCCCTACGAGCAGTACTTC.

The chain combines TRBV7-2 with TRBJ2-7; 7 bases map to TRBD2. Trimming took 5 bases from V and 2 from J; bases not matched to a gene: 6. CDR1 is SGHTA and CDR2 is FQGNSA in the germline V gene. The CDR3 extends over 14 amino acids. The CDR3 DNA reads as TGTGCCAGCAGCATGGGGGGGAGCCCCTACGAGCAGTACTTC. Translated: CASSMGGSPYEQYF. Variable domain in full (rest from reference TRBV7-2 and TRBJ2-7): GAGVSQSPSNKVTEKGKDVELRCDPISGHTALYWYRQSLGQGLEFLIYFQGNSAPDKSGLPSDRFSAERTGGSVSTLTIQRTQQEDSAVYLCASSMGGSPYEQYFGPGTRLTVT.

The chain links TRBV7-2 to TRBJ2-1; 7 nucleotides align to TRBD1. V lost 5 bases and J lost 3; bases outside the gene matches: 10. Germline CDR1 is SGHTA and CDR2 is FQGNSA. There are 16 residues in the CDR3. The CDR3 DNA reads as TGTGCCAGCAGCATCTCAGGGGGTATGGGCTACAATGAGCAGTTCTTC. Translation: CASSISGGMGYNEQFF.

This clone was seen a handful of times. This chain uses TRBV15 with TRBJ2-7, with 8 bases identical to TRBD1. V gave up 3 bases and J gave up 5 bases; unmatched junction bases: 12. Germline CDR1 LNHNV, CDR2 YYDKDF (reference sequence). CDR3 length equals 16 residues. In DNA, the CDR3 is TGTGCCACCAGCAGTGACAGGACAGGGAGCATCCACGAGCAGTACTTC. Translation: CATSSDRTGSIHEQYF.

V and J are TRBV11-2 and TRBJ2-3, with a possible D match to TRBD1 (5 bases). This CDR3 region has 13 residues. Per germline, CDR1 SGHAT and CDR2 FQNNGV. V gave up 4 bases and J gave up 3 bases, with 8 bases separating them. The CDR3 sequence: CASSSRQTDTQYF. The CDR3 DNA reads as TGTGCCAGCAGCTCCCGACAGACAGATACGCAGTATTTT.

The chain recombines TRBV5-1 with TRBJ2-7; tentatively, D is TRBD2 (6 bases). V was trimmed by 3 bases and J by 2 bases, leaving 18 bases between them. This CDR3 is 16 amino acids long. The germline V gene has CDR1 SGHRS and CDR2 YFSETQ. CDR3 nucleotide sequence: TGCGCCAGCAGCTCACCGGGACTTCCTTCAACCTACGAGCAGTACTTC. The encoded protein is CASSSPGLPSTYEQYF. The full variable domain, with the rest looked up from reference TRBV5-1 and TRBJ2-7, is KAGVTQTPRYLIKTRGQQVTLSCSPISGHRSVSWYQQTPGQGLQFLFEYFSETQRNKGNFPGRFSGRQFSNSRSEMNVSTLELGDSALYLCASSSPGLPSTYEQYFGPGTRLTVT.

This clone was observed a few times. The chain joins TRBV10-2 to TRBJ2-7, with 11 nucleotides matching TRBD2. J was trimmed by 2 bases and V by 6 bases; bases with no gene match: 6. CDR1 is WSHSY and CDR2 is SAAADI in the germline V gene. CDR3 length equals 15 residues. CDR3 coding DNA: TGCGCCAGCAGGCTAGCGGGGGGTCAAACCTACGAGCAGTACTTC. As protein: CASRLAGGQTYEQYF.

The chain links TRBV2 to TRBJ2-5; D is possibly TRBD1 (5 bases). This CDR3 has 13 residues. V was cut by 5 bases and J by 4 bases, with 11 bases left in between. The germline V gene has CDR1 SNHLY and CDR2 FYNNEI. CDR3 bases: TGTGCCAGCAGTAGGGGCTGGTTAGAGACCCAGTACTTC. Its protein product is CASSRGWLETQYF.

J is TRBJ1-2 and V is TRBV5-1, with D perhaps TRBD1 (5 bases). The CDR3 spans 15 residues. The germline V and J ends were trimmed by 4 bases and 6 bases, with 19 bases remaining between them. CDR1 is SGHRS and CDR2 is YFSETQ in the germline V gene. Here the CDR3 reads CASSPPTSGVDGYTF. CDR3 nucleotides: TGCGCCAGCAGCCCACCCACCTCGGGGGTCGATGGCTACACCTTC.

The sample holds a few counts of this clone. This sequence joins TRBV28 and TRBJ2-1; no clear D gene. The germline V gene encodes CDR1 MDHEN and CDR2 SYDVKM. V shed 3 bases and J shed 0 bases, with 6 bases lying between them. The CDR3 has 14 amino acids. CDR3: CASSFPSSYNEQFF. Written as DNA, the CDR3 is TGTGCCAGCAGTTTCCCCTCCTCCTACAATGAGCAGTTCTTC.

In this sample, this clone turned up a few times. This CDR3 reads CASSFTGGGQPQHF. CDR3 nucleotide sequence: TGCGCCAGCAGCTTTACAGGGGGCGGCCAGCCCCAGCATTTT. The V and J genes are TRBV5-1 and TRBJ1-5, with 9 nucleotides matching TRBD1. The junction had 4 bases not matched to a gene; V was cut back by 2 bases and J by 7 bases. Per germline, CDR1 SGHRS and CDR2 YFSETQ. CDR3 size: 14 residues.

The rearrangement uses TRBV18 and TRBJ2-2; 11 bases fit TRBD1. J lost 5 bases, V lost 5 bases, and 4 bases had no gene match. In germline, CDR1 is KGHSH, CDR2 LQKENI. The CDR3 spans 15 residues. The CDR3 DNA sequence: TGTGCCAGCTCAACAGGACAGGGGGCGACCGGGGAGCTGTTTTTT. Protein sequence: CASSTGQGATGELFF.

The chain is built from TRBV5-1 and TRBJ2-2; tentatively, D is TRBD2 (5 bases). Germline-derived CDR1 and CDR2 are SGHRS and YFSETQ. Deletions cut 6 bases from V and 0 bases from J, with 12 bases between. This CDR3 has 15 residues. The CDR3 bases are TGCGCCAGCAAGCGGCGGCCGCCGAACACCGGGGAGCTGTTTTTT. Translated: CASKRRPPNTGELFF.